Many counts were recorded for the clone carrying this T cell receptor (beta chain). Its antigen is currently unknown. These data come from a study of response to subunit inactivated influenza vaccine. Study-level findings and limits: Authors suggested that a seasonal influenza vaccination recruits few new T cells each time.

TCRdb analysed the RT-PCR reads with MiXCR anew, one entry per CDR3 protein. The sample lists roughly 570,000 distinct CDR3 sequences, about 14% occurring once. Trimming removed 4 bases at V and 4 bases at J, with 13 bases between. In germline, CDR1 is SGHRS, CDR2 YFSETQ. The CDR3 extends over 14 amino acids. The clonotype originates from a man between 50 and 59 years old who received an inactivated influenza vaccine. V is TRBV5-1 and J is TRBJ2-3, with D hard to call. The sample here was PBMCs from blood, taken 11 to 12 days after vaccination. The CDR3 reads CASSLDVGADTQYF. The CDR3 DNA sequence: TGCGCCAGCAGCCTTGACGTTGGGGCAGATACGCAGTATTTT.